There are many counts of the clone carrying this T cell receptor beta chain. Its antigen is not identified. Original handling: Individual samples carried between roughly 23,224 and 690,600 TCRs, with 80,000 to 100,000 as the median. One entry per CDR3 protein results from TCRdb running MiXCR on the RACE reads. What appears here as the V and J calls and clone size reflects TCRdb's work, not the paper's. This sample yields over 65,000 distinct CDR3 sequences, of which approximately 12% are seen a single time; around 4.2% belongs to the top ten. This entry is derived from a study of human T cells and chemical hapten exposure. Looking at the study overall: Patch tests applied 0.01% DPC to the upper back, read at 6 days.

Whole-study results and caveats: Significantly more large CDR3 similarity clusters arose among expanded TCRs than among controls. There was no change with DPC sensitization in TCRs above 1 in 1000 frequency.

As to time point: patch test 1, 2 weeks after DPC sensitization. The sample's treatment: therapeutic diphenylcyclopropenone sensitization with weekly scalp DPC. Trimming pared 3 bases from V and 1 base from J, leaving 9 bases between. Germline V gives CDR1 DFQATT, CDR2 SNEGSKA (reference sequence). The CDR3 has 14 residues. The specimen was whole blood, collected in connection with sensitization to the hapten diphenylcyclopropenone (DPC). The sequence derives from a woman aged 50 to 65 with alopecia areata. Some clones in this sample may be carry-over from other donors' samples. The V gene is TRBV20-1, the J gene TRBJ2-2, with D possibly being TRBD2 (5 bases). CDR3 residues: CSARRELNTGELFF. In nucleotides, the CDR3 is TGCAGTGCTAGGAGGGAGCTGAACACCGGGGAGCTGTTTTTT.